The 30 T cell receptor beta chains below were found in one sample sequenced in a study of blood T cells in healthy people across ages. The use of a sample-barcoded 5' primer and a J-beta primer mix characterized a second PCR of 7 to 11 cycles. TCRdb re-called the 5' RACE reads with MiXCR, one entry per CDR3 protein. In the table there are hundreds of thousands of distinct CDR3 sequences, approximately 30% of which are singletons. Sequenced material: blood. These receptor sequences come from an elderly woman in good health.

Concerning this clonotype: Sequence at one end of the junction differs from germline and may be a read error. V is TRBV6-6 and J is TRBJ2-5; 13 nucleotides line up with TRBD2. Germline V lookup: CDR1 MNHNY, CDR2 SVGAGI (reference sequence). The CDR3 runs to 14 residues. The CDR3 DNA follows: TGTGTCAGCAGGGTAGGACTAGCGGGGGCCGGGCAGTACTTC. Translating it yields CVSRVGLAGAGQYF.

This clonotype was observed a handful of times. V is TRBV5-1 and J is TRBJ1-4, with a tentative D call TRBD1 (5 bases). CDR1 is SGHRS and CDR2 is YFSETQ in the germline V gene. Trimming took off 1 base at V and 0 bases at J, with 7 bases between the two ends. CDR3 size: 15 residues. The CDR3 loop reads CASSLWTTTNEKLFF. As DNA, the CDR3 is TGCGCCAGCAGCTTGTGGACAACAACTAATGAAAAACTGTTTTTT. The complete variable domain, with remaining parts taken from reference TRBV5-1 and TRBJ1-4, reads KAGVTQTPRYLIKTRGQQVTLSCSPISGHRSVSWYQQTPGQGLQFLFEYFSETQRNKGNFPGRFSGRQFSNSRSEMNVSTLELGDSALYLCASSLWTTTNEKLFFGSGTQLSVL.

This clonotype was seen repeatedly, ten times or more. This sequence joins TRBV9 and TRBJ2-3; the D is unclear. The V end was cut by 1 base, the J end by 1 base, with 7 bases between. CDR3 size: 14 residues. The germline V gene has CDR1 SGDLS and CDR2 YYNGEE. CDR3 in DNA: TGTGCCAGCAGCGTAAGTCTGGGCACAGATACGCAGTATTTT. Translation: CASSVSLGTDTQYF.

This clonotype was recorded at least ten times. In DNA, the CDR3 is TGTGCCTGGGGTCCCTTATGGGCGGTCAGCTCCTACGAGCAGTACTTC. Protein sequence: CAWGPLWAVSSYEQYF. The V and J genes are TRBV30 and TRBJ2-7; no clear D gene. The V and J ends lost 5 bases and 0 bases respectively, with 20 bases between them. Germline values: CDR1 GTSNPN, CDR2 SVGIG (reference sequence). The length of the CDR3 is 16 residues.

Details on this clonotype: A much larger clone differs by one base, so this may be a read error. The rearrangement links TRBV24-1 to TRBJ2-3; D not certain. The CDR3 is made up of 14 amino acids. V lost 7 bases and J lost 4, with 14 bases in between. Germline CDR1 and CDR2: KGHDR and SFDVKD. The CDR3 DNA sequence: TGTGCCACCAGGGATCCCGGCGCCGCAGATACGCAGTATTTT. Amino acids: CATRDPGAADTQYF.

This chain joins TRBV15 and TRBJ2-7; a possible D gene is TRBD2 (5 bases). The germline V gene has CDR1 LNHNV and CDR2 YYDKDF (reference sequence). The CDR3 is 13 residues long. Trimming stripped 3 bases from V and 7 bases from J, with 13 bases between. The chain's CDR3 is CATSRGGLAEQYF. CDR3 bases: TGTGCCACCAGCAGGGGTGGGCTAGCTGAGCAGTACTTC.

This clonotype has ten or more counts. This sequence joins TRBV7-2 and TRBJ2-4; D gene ambiguous. The length of the CDR3 is 13 residues. Trimming stripped 0 bases from V and 7 bases from J, with 7 bases between. From germline, CDR1 is SGHTA and CDR2 FQGNSA. DNA of the CDR3: TGTGCCAGCAGCTTAGCGCCAAGTAACATTCAGTACTTC. Amino acid sequence: CASSLAPSNIQYF.

This clonotype has ten or more counts. This chain connects TRBV4-2 to TRBJ1-2; D is unresolved. Germline loops: CDR1 LGHNA, CDR2 YNFKEQ. The CDR3 has 15 amino acids. Trimming removed 0 bases at V and 4 bases at J, with 12 bases between. Here the CDR3 DNA reads TGTGCCAGCAGCCAAGATTTCGGGCAGGCCTATGGCTACACCTTC. It codes for CASSQDFGQAYGYTF.

This clonotype was seen at least ten times. The chain joins TRBV4-3 to TRBJ2-5, with 8 bases aligning to TRBD2. Germline lookup yields CDR1 LGHNA and CDR2 YSLEER. The junction had 4 bases not matched to a gene; V was cut back by 0 bases and J by 4 bases. The CDR3 loop spans 15 amino acids. The DNA for the CDR3 is TGCGCCAGCAGCCAAGATTCGGGGGGGGCAGAGACCCAGTACTTC. This encodes CASSQDSGGAETQYF.

Ten or more counts support this clonotype. V usage is TRBV24-1 and J usage is TRBJ2-3, with D possibly called TRBD1 or TRBD2 (5 bases each). The CDR3 is 13 amino acids. V was shortened by 5 bases and J by 2 bases, with 7 bases between the two germline ends. Germline V gene lookup returns CDR1 KGHDR and CDR2 SFDVKD. CDR3 DNA sequence: TGTGCCACCAGTGCGGGGCCCACAGATACGCAGTATTTT. Protein: CATSAGPTDTQYF.

This clonotype was observed many times. CDR3 DNA: TGTGCCAGCAGCTTAGTAGGAGGGCTTAACTACGAGCAGTACTTC. This codes for CASSLVGGLNYEQYF. The chain couples TRBV7-2 to TRBJ2-7; D possibly corresponds to TRBD2 (6 bases). Germline V gives CDR1 SGHTA, CDR2 FQGNSA. CDR3 length equals 15 residues. Trimming removed 1 base at V and 3 bases at J, with 13 bases between.

This clonotype was counted at least ten times. V usage is TRBV27 and J usage is TRBJ2-7; maybe TRBD1 (5 bases). V shed 0 bases and J shed 3 bases, with 12 bases lying between them. The CDR3 totals 15 residues. CDR1 and CDR2 from the germline V gene are MNHEY and SMNVEV (reference sequence). CDR3 DNA: TGTGCCAGCAGTTTATCTCCCAGGGTCCGCTACGAGCAGTACTTC. Protein product: CASSLSPRVRYEQYF.

This clonotype has a count of ten or more. The chain has TRBV6-2 or TRBV6-3 and TRBJ2-5, with a weak D call TRBD2 (5 bases). V shed 2 bases and J shed 5 bases, with 15 bases lying between them. Germline V CDR1 and CDR2: MNHEY, SVGEGT. This CDR3 is built from 15 residues. This chain's CDR3 is CASSYGSVIRETQYF. In DNA form, the CDR3 reads TGTGCCAGCAGTTACGGGAGCGTGATTCGGGAGACCCAGTACTTC.

This clonotype was seen many times. V is TRBV10-2 and J is TRBJ2-7; possibly TRBD1 for D (5 bases). V was shortened by 8 bases and J by 3 bases, with 11 bases between the two germline ends. Germline CDR1 is WSHSY and CDR2 is SAAADI. The length of the CDR3 is 12 residues. The CDR3 spells CASRQGDYEQYF. The CDR3 DNA is TGCGCCAGCCGCCAGGGCGACTACGAGCAGTACTTC.

Many counts were recorded for this clonotype. The chain joins TRBV28 to TRBJ2-5, with TRBD1 matching over 7 bases. V lost 6 bases and J lost 1; bases outside the gene matches: 5. The CDR3 runs 14 residues. In germline, CDR1 is MDHEN, CDR2 SYDVKM. The CDR3 spells CASSPGQAQETQYF. CDR3 DNA: TGTGCCAGCAGCCCCGGACAGGCCCAAGAGACCCAGTACTTC.

This clonotype was picked up one time. This chain uses TRBV5-6 with TRBJ1-3; D perhaps matches TRBD1 (5 bases). Between the trimmed V and J ends, which lost 4 bases and 2 bases, there was a span of 16 bases. The CDR3 has 16 amino acids. The germline V gene has CDR1 SGHDT and CDR2 YYEEEE. For the CDR3, the DNA is TGTGCCAGCAGCCCCGGTCGGACAATTACTGGAAACACCATATATTTT. Translation: CASSPGRTITGNTIYF.

This clonotype was detected a few times. The V call is TRBV20-1, the J call TRBJ1-1; D gene uncertain. Germline V gene lookup returns CDR1 DFQATT and CDR2 SNEGSKA (reference sequence). This CDR3 is built from 16 residues. The ends were cut back, 5 bases at V and 11 bases at J, with 30 bases in the middle. The CDR3 sequence is CSALLESPGWGGGAFF. In DNA, the CDR3 is TGCAGTGCTCTTCTGGAGTCGCCGGGCTGGGGTGGTGGGGCTTTCTTT.

The chain uses TRBV10-3 and TRBJ1-5; the D is unclear. Germline assignment: CDR1 ENHRY and CDR2 SYGVKD. The CDR3 totals 13 residues. V lost 4 bases, J lost 4 bases, and 8 bases lay in between. Written as DNA, the CDR3 is TGTGCCATCAGTGGGGAGGCAAATCAGCCCCAGCATTTT. Translating it yields CAISGEANQPQHF.

CDR3 in DNA: TGCGCCAGCAGCTACGGGGTAACTAATGAAAAACTGTTTTTT. It encodes CASSYGVTNEKLFF. The V and J genes are TRBV5-1 and TRBJ1-4; no firm D call. This CDR3 contains 14 residues. The V end lost 3 bases, the J end lost 1 base, and 7 bases lay between the germline ends. Germline-derived CDR1 and CDR2 are SGHRS and YFSETQ.

The CDR3 spells CASSELAGGLQETQYF. The CDR3, as DNA: TGTGCCAGCAGTGAACTAGCGGGGGGGCTCCAAGAGACCCAGTACTTC. This chain links TRBV6-1 with TRBJ2-5, with TRBD2 matching over 12 bases. J lost 1 base, V lost 2 bases, and 2 bases had no gene match. This CDR3 contains 16 residues. In germline, CDR1 is MNHNS, CDR2 SASEGT.

This clonotype was observed at least ten times. The chain carries TRBV20-1 and TRBJ2-7, with D perhaps TRBD1 (6 bases). This CDR3 has 12 amino acids. Per germline, CDR1 DFQATT and CDR2 SNEGSKA (reference sequence). V dropped 4 bases and J dropped 2 bases, with 9 bases sitting between them. The CDR3 DNA sequence: TGCAGTGCTAATGGACAGACCTACGAGCAGTACTTC. This codes for CSANGQTYEQYF.

This clonotype came up a few times. The chain employs TRBV28 and TRBJ1-2; D gene unclear. The CDR3 totals 15 residues. Trimming left V 7 bases short and J 3 bases short, with 18 bases between. Germline V CDR1 and CDR2: MDHEN, SYDVKM. The CDR3 loop reads CASTPTGPLDYGYTF. The CDR3 DNA follows: TGTGCCAGCACCCCCACCGGGCCCCTCGACTATGGCTACACCTTC.

This clonotype was seen at least ten times. CDR3 DNA sequence: TGCGCCAGCAGCTTTTTCGGGCAGCAAGAGACCCAGTACTTC. Translation: CASSFFGQQETQYF. The J gene is TRBJ2-5, the V gene TRBV5-1; no firm D call. Trimming removed 2 bases from V and 2 bases from J, with 10 bases in between. The CDR3 totals 14 residues. CDR1 SGHRS and CDR2 YFSETQ come from the germline V gene.

Worth noting for this clonotype: One junction end does not reproduce the germline sequence, and a read error may be involved. The chain uses TRBV5-4 and TRBJ1-2; TRBD1 matches at 7 bases. This CDR3 region has 14 residues. Germline values: CDR1 SGHNT, CDR2 YYREEE (reference sequence). The CDR3 reads CASSLTGDNHGCTF. Written as DNA, the CDR3 is TGTGCCAGCAGCTTGACAGGGGATAACCATGGCTGCACCTTC.

The rearrangement links TRBV5-1 to TRBJ2-5, with 7 bases fitting TRBD2. Germline-derived CDR1 and CDR2 are SGHRS and YFSETQ. The CDR3 has 15 residues. J gave up 4 bases and V 2 bases, and 8 bases lay outside the gene matches. This CDR3 is CASSFGGSIGETQYF. The CDR3 DNA follows: TGCGCCAGCAGCTTTGGCGGGAGTATTGGAGAGACCCAGTACTTC.

This clonotype was picked up many times. The rearrangement links TRBV21-1 to TRBJ1-2. TRBV21-1 is a listed pseudogene. The CDR3 extends over 14 amino acids. CDR3 sequence: CASSKNPPGFGYTF. The CDR3 DNA reads TGTGCCAGCAGCAAAAACCCGCCAGGGTTTGGCTACACCTTC.

Worth noting for this clonotype: This may stem from a read error, because a much larger clone lies one nucleotide away. The chain is built from TRBV2 and TRBJ2-1, with 9 bases lining up with TRBD1. The CDR3 totals 14 residues. Germline trimming cut 6 bases from V and 9 bases from J; bases unmatched to any gene: 9. From germline, CDR1 is SNHLY and CDR2 FYNNEI. CDR3 region: CASSRDRECGEQFF. The CDR3 nucleotides are TGTGCCAGCAGCCGGGACAGGGAATGTGGTGAGCAGTTCTTC. Drawing the rest from reference TRBV2 and TRBJ2-1, the complete variable domain is EPEVTQTPSHQVTQMGQEVILRCVPISNHLYFYWYRQILGQKVEFLVSFYNNEISEKSEIFDDQFSVERPDGSNFTLKIRSTKLEDSAMYFCASSRDRECGEQFFGPGTRLTVL.

The gene calls are TRBV3-1 and TRBJ1-4; 8 bases align to TRBD1. CDR1 is LGHDT, CDR2 YNNKEL, per germline (reference sequence). J lost 4 bases, V lost 2 bases, and 15 bases had no gene match. The CDR3 has 19 residues. The CDR3 DNA sequence: TGTGCCAGCAGCCAACGACGGAGGTTGGTGACAGGGGATAATGAAAAACTGTTTTTT. This encodes CASSQRRRLVTGDNEKLFF.

The CDR3 DNA sequence: TGCAGTGCTAGCGGGGTGGAACGAGAGACCCAGTACTTC. Amino acid sequence: CSASGVERETQYF. The genes are TRBV20-1 and TRBJ2-7; TRBD2 might be the D (5 bases). The DNA end is a closer match to TRBJ2-5, so the J assignment may be wrong. Per the germline V gene, CDR1 is DFQATT and CDR2 is SNEGSKA (reference sequence). The CDR3 spans 13 residues.

This clonotype was detected ten times or more. The chain uses TRBV7-2 and TRBJ2-1; TRBD2 matches 11 bases. The germline CDR1 and CDR2 sequences are SGHTA and FQGNSA. With V trimmed by 5 bases and J by 7 bases, 7 bases remained unmatched. The CDR3 is 15 amino acids. The DNA for the CDR3 is TGTGCCAGCAGCACTAGCGGGGGACTTGGGAATGAGCAGTTCTTC. Its translation: CASSTSGGLGNEQFF.